This T cell receptor beta chain emerged from a study of metastatic and nonmetastatic thyroid tumors. Study overall: Patients with malignant and benign thyroid disease provided blood and tumor or nodule tissue, whose repertoires were compared. Whole-study results and caveats: Patients with malignant thyroid tumors reportedly had significantly higher TCR beta diversity than those with benign nodules, in blood and tumor.

In the original analysis: Clinicopathological groups supplied CDR3 differences that were used to build a distant-metastasis classifier for papillary thyroid cancer. TCRdb reprocessed the PCR reads using MiXCR. In this record, the V and J calls reflect TCRdb's handling and not the investigators' own analysis. The sample consists of approximately 79,000 clones, roughly 8.6% of them appearing once. Thyroid surgery had not been preceded by any treatment in any patient. V was trimmed by 7 bases and J by 5 bases, leaving 21 bases between them. The CDR3 runs 15 residues. CDR1 is MNHNS and CDR2 is SASEGT in the germline V gene. As for this clone: The antigen is unknown.

The gene calls are TRBV6-1 and TRBJ2-7; the D gene is possibly TRBD2 (6 bases). Source material: blood. This TCR was recovered from a female donor with papillary thyroid cancer or a benign thyroid nodule (not recorded which). Some clones in this sample may be carry-over from other donors' samples. The CDR3 nucleotides read TGTGCCAGCACCGCACTAGGAGGGCGCGGCAACGAGCAGTACTTC. Amino acid sequence: CASTALGGRGNEQYF.